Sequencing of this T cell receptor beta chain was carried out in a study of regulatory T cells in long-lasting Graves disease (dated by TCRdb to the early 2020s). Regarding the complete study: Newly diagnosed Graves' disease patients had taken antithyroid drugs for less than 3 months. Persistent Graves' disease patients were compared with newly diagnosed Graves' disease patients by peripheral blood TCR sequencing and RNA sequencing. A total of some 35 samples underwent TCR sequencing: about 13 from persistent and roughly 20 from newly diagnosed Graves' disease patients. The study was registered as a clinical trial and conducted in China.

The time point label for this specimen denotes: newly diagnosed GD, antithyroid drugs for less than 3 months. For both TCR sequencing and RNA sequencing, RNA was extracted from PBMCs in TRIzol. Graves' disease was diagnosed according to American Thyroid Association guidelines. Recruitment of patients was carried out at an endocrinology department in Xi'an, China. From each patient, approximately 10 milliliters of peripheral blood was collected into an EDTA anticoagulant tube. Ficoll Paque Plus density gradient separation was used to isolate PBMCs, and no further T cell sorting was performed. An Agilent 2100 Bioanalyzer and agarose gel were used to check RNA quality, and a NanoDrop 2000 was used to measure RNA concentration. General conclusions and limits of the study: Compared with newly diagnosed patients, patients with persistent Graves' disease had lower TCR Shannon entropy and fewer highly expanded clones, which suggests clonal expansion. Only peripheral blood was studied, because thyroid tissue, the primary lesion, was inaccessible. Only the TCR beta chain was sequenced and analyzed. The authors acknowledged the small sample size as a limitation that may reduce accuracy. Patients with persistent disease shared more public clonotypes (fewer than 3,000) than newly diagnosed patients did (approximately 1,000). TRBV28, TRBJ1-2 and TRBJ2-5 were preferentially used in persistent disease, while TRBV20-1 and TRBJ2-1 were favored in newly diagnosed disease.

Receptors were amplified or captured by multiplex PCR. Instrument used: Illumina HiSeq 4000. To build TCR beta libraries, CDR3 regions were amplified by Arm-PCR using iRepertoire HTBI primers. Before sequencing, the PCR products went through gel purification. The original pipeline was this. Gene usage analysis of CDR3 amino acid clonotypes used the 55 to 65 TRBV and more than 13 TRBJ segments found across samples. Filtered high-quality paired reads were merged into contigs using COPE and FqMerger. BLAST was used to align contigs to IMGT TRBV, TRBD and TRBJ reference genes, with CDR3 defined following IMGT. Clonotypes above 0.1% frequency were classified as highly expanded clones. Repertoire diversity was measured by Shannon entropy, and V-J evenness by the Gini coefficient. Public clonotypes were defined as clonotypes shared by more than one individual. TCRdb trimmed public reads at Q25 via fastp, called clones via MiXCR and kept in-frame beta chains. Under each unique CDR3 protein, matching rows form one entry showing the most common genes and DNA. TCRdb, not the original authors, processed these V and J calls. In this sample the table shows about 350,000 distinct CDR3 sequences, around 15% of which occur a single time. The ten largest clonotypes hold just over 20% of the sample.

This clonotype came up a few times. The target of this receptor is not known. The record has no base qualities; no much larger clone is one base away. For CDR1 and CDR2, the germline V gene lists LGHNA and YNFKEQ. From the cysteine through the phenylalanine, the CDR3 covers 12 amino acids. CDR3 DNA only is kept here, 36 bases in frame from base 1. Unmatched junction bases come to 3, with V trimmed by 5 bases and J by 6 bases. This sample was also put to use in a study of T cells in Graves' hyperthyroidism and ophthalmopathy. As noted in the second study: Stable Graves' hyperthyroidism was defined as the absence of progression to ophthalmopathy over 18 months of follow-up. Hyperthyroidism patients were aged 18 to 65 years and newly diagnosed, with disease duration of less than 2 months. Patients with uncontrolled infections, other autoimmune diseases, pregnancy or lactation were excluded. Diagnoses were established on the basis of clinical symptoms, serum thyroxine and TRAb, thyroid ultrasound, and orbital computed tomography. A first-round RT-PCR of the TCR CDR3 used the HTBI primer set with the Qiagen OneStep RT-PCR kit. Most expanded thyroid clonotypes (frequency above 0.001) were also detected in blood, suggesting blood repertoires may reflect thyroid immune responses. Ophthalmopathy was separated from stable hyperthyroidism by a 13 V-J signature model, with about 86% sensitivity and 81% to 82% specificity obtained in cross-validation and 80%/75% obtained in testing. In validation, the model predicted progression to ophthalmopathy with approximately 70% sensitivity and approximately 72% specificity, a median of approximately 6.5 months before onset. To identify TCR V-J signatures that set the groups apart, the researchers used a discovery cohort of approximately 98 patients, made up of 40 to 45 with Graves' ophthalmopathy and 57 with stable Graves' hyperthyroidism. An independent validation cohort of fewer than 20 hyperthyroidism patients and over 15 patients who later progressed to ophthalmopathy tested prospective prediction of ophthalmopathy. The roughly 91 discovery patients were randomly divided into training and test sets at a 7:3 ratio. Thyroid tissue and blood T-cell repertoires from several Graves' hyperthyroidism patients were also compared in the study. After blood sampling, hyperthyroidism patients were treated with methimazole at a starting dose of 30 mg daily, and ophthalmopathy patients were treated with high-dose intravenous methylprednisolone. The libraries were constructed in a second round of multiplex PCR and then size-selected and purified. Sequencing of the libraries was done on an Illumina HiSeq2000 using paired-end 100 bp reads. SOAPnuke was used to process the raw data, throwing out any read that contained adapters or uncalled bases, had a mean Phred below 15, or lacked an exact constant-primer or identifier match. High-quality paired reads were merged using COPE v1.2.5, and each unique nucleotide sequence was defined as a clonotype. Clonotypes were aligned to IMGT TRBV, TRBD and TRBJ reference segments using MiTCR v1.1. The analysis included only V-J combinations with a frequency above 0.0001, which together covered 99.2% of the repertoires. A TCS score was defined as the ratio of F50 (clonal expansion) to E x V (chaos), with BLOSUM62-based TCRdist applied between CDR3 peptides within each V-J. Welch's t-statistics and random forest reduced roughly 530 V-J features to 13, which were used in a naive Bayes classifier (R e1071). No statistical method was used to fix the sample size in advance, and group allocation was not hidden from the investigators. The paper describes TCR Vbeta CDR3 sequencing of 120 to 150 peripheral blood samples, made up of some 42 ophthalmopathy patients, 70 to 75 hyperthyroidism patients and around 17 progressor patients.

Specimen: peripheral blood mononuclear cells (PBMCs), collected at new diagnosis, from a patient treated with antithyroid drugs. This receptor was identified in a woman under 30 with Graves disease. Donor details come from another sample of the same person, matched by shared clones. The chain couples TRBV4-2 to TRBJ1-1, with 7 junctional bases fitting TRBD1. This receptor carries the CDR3 CASSTQGPEAFF. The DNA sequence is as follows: TGTGCCAGCAGCACACAGGGGCCTGAAGCTTTCTTT.